The clone carrying this T cell receptor (beta chain) was seen a handful of times. The germline gives CDR1 MNHNS, CDR2 SASEGT. This CDR3 has 11 amino acids. Trimming took 3 bases from V and 12 from J, leaving 11 bases between them. What was amplified from RNA transcripts were TCR beta CDR3 regions. The TCR CDR3 was amplified in a first-round RT-PCR using the HTBI primer set. From the multiplex PCR reads, TCRdb called clonotypes with MiXCR, one entry per CDR3 protein. The sample lists 300,000 to 500,000 distinct CDR3 sequences; 15% were seen once. This sample was taken from a study of T cells in Graves' hyperthyroidism and ophthalmopathy. Disease duration under 2 months; hyperthyroidism patients were aged 18 to 65.

Material for sequencing was blood. The V gene is TRBV6-1, the J gene TRBJ2-5, with D perhaps matching TRBD1 (6 bases). This TCR derives from a woman aged 25 to 45 with Graves' hyperthyroidism. In DNA, the CDR3 is TGTGCCAGCAGTGAGAGAAGGGGGAAGTACTTC. This encodes CASSERRGKYF.